This paragraph reports one T cell receptor (beta chain). Its target is unknown. The data were produced by immunoSEQ multiplex PCR, yet TCRdb's version contains in-frame clones alone and is incomplete. The repertoire holds approximately 77,000 clones, nearly 85% seen once, with around 7.5% in the top ten. This sample was included in a study of OX40 agonist ivuxolimab in advanced cancers. Study-wide results and limits: Researchers report that CD8+ T cells had, on average, more expanded clones than CD4+. In the 0.1-3.0 mg/kg groups, partial responders showed among the lowest expansion.

The sequence was collected from an adult with an advanced solid tumor such as melanoma, head and neck, liver or kidney cancer. The sequences come from CD4+ or CD8+ T cells sorted from blood, collected in a trial of the OX40 agonist ivuxolimab.

The CDR3 sequence: CASSPLAGPTYEQYF. As DNA, the CDR3 is TGTGCCAGCAGCCCTCTAGCGGGTCCGACCTACGAGCAGTACTTC. The genes are TRBV5-6 and TRBJ2-7, with 8 bases lining up with TRBD2. The CDR3 spans 15 residues. J gave up 2 bases and V 4 bases, and 8 bases lay outside the gene matches. Germline CDR1 SGHDT, CDR2 YYEEEE.